A selection of T cell receptor beta chains follows, all from one sample in a study of shared clonotypes between healthy human individuals. Sequencing used immunoSEQ multiplex PCR; TCRdb keeps in-frame clones, though not all of them. There are about 1.5 million clones in the sample; roughly 96% occur only once, and more than 0.9% lies in the top ten. The sample was naive CD4+ T cells sorted from blood. The source is a man between 25 and 39 years old in good health. CDR3s include the opening cysteine and the closing phenylalanine or tryptophan. Fields, in order: J gene, clone size, V gene, D gene, CDR3 protein, CDR3 DNA. D genes are given only for firm matches. Clone size is not always given. Where it is, it says once, few, many or a class for expanded clones.

J: TRBJ2-7; size: NA; V: TRBV27; D: NA; CDR3: CASSPSRGPYEQYF; DNA: TGTGCCAGCAGTCCCAGTCGGGGGCCCTACGAGCAGTACTTC
J: TRBJ2-7; size: NA; V: TRBV7-2; D: TRBD2; CDR3: CASSLGFRLAGAEQYF; DNA: TGTGCCAGCAGCTTAGGGTTTAGGCTAGCGGGAGCCGAGCAGTACTTC
J: TRBJ2-1; size: NA; V: TRBV5-5; D: NA; CDR3: CASSLDGRVSSYNEQFF; DNA: TGTGCCAGCAGCTTGGATGGCAGGGTAAGCTCCTACAATGAGCAGTTCTTC
J: TRBJ2-1; size: NA; V: TRBV5-4; D: NA; CDR3: CASSLESLLAREQFF; DNA: TGTGCCAGCAGCTTGGAGTCCCTCCTAGCGCGCGAGCAGTTCTTC
J: TRBJ2-7; size: NA; V: TRBV7-2; D: TRBD1; CDR3: CASSLAGTGNYEQYF; DNA: TGTGCCAGCAGCTTAGCCGGGACAGGGAACTACGAGCAGTACTTC
J: TRBJ2-1; size: NA; V: TRBV30; D: TRBD2; CDR3: CAWRARSGASSYNEQFF; DNA: TGTGCCTGGAGGGCCCGTAGCGGGGCTAGCTCCTACAATGAGCAGTTCTTC
J: TRBJ2-1; size: NA; V: TRBV7-9; D: NA; CDR3: CASTFRGNISYNEQFF; DNA: TGTGCCAGCACCTTTAGGGGCAATATTTCCTACAATGAGCAGTTCTTC
J: TRBJ1-3; size: NA; V: TRBV18; D: TRBD1; CDR3: CASSPRRTGSGNTIYF; DNA: TGTGCCAGCTCACCACGCAGGACAGGCTCTGGAAACACCATATATTTT
J: TRBJ2-7; size: few; V: TRBV28; D: NA; CDR3: CASSPPDTAYEQYF; DNA: TGTGCCAGCAGTCCCCCGGACACAGCCTACGAGCAGTACTTC
J: TRBJ2-7; size: few; V: TRBV6-5; D: TRBD2; CDR3: CASSSRVAGGPEQYF; DNA: TGTGCCAGCAGCTCAAGAGTAGCGGGAGGGCCCGAGCAGTACTTC
J: TRBJ2-5; size: NA; V: TRBV6-5; D: TRBD1; CDR3: CASTGQGGGETQYF; DNA: TGTGCCAGCACCGGACAGGGCGGTGGGGAGACCCAGTACTTC
J: TRBJ1-4; size: NA; V: TRBV7-9; D: NA; CDR3: CASINQRSGEKLFF; DNA: TGTGCCAGCATCAACCAACGCTCGGGGGAAAAACTGTTTTTT
J: TRBJ2-7; size: NA; V: TRBV28; D: NA; CDR3: CASSDVMAESTGF; DNA: TGTGCCAGCAGTGACGTAATGGCCGAATCGACCGGCTTC
J: TRBJ2-5; size: once; V: TRBV7-9; D: TRBD1; CDR3: CASSQTGTGDRETQYF; DNA: TGTGCCAGCAGCCAGACCGGGACAGGGGATAGGGAGACCCAGTACTTC
J: TRBJ1-2; size: once; V: TRBV7-2; D: NA; CDR3: CASSLAQMAYGYTF; DNA: TGTGCCAGCAGCTTAGCGCAAATGGCATATGGCTACACCTTC
J: TRBJ2-7; size: NA; V: TRBV18; D: NA; CDR3: CASSPRGEQYF; DNA: TGTGCCAGCTCACCGAGGGGGGAGCAGTACTTC
J: TRBJ2-7; size: NA; V: TRBV5-1; D: TRBD1; CDR3: CASTGQGLGYEQYF; DNA: TGCGCCAGCACGGGACAGGGACTGGGCTACGAGCAGTACTTC
J: TRBJ1-4; size: NA; V: TRBV2; D: NA; CDR3: CASSGAGRSANEKLFF; DNA: TGTGCCAGCAGTGGCGCAGGGAGGTCTGCGAATGAAAAACTGTTTTTT
J: TRBJ2-2; size: NA; V: TRBV6-1; D: NA; CDR3: CASRREVFNTGELFF; DNA: TGTGCCAGCAGGCGGGAAGTTTTTAACACCGGGGAGCTGTTTTTT